This T cell receptor (beta chain) stems from a study of blood T cell repertoires in COVID-19. Study as a whole: The United States, Italy and Spain supplied acute and convalescent COVID-19 samples. Sample material is recorded as cDNA or gDNA derived from T cells, B-cell-depleted T cells, or PBMCs.

Authors' analysis steps: Estimated nucleated cell counts came from reference gene primer amplification. Assay used: immunoSEQ multiplex PCR; TCRdb lists only in-frame clones, some missing. V, J and clone size are those of that table, while D and trimming were read from the DNA. Of around 190,000 clones in the sample, 70% to 85% were seen once. The CDR3 has 16 residues. CDR1 and CDR2 from the germline V gene are KGHSH and LQKENI. The junction had 9 bases not matched to a gene; V was cut back by 3 bases and J by 4 bases. This TCR derives from a woman aged 45-60 years with acute or convalescent COVID-19. This chain joins TRBV18 and TRBJ2-7, with TRBD1 matching 10 bases. The sample comprised peripheral blood. The CDR3 loop reads CASSPTRGQGVYEQYF. For the CDR3, the DNA is TGTGCCAGCTCACCGACTCGAGGACAGGGGGTGTACGAGCAGTACTTC.